These T cell receptor beta chains were read from a single sample in a study of tumor-infiltrating lymphocytes in primary liver carcinoma. A single record per CDR3 protein comes from TCRdb applying MiXCR to the multiplex PCR reads. The data show roughly 100,000 distinct CDR3 sequences, roughly four fifths seen once. Sequencing was done on a sample of liver tumor tissue from sampling region 3. The source is a man aged 40-49 years with primary liver carcinoma and hepatitis B virus infection. CDR3s include the opening cysteine and the closing phenylalanine or tryptophan. The order of the fields is clone size, J gene, D gene, V gene, CDR3 DNA, CDR3 protein. D genes are given only for firm matches. Clone size is not always given. Where it is, it says once, few, many or a class for expanded clones.

.	TRBJ1-1	TRBD1	TRBV4-1	TGCGCCAGCAGCCTCGGGACAGGGTCCCTGGACACTGAAGCTTTCTTT	CASSLGTGSLDTEAFF
.	TRBJ2-5	.	TRBV12-3/TRBV12-4	TGTGCCAGGAGCCGAGGCGGGACAGAGACCCAGTGCTTC	CARSRGGTETQCF
.	TRBJ1-5	.	TRBV6-6	TGTGCCAGCAGTTACTCAACGGGGATGAGCAATCGGCTCCAGCATTTT	CASSYSTGMSNRLQHF
.	TRBJ1-2	.	TRBV12-3/TRBV12-4	TGTGCCAGCAATTTACAGGCAAGTGGCTACACCTTT	CASNLQASGYTF
.	TRBJ2-7	TRBD1	TRBV5-4	TGTGCCAGCAGCATGGGGACAGACACGTACGAGCAGTACTTC	CASSMGTDTYEQYF
.	TRBJ2-1	TRBD2	TRBV6-1	TGTGCCAGCAGTCGAAGGGGAAGCGGGGAGTGGAGTGAGCAGTTCTTC	CASSRRGSGEWSEQFF
.	TRBJ2-1	TRBD2	TRBV6-1	TGTGCCAGCAGTCCTCGTACTAGCGGGAGTCATGAGCGGTTCTTC	CASSPRTSGSHERFF
many	TRBJ1-1	.	TRBV10-3	TGTGCCATCAGTGATCACCAGAACACTGAAGCTTTCTTT	CAISDHQNTEAFF
once	TRBJ2-1	TRBD2	TRBV28	TGTGCCAACAGCCGGGTCGGGGGACTAGCGGGACATAAAAGGTTATATGAGCAGTTCTTC	CANSRVGGLAGHKRLYEQFF
once	TRBJ2-7	.	TRBV4-3	TGCACTAGCAGCCAAGATAGGGGGGCGGGAGACGATCAGTACTTC	CTSSQDRGAGDDQYF
.	TRBJ2-3	TRBD2	TRBV6-2/TRBV6-3	TGTGCCAATACTGGGAGTAGCGGGAGGTATAGGACAGATACGCAGTATTTT	CANTGSSGRYRTDTQYF
once	TRBJ1-1	.	TRBV5-4	TGTGCCAGCAGCTCCCATGGAGGTACTGAAGCTTTCTTC	CASSSHGGTEAFF